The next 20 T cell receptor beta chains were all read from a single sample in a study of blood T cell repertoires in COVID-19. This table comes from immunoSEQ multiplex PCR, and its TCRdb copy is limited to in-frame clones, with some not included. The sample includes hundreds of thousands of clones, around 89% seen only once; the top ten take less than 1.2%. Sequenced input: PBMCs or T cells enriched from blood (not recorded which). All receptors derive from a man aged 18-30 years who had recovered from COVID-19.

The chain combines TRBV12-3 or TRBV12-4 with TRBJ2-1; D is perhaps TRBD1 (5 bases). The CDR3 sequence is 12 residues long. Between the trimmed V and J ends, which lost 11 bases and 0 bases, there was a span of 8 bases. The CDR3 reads CASDSSYNEQFF. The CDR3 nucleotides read TGTGCCTCAGACAGCTCCTACAATGAGCAGTTCTTC.

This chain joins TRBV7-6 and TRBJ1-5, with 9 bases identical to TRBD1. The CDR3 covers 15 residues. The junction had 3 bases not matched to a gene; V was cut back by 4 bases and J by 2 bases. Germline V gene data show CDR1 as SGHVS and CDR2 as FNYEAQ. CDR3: CASSSGQGRNQPQHF. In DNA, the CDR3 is TGTGCCAGCAGCTCGGGACAGGGCCGCAATCAGCCCCAGCATTTT. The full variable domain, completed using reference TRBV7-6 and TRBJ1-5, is GAGVSQSPRYKVTKRGQDVALRCDPISGHVSLYWYRQALGQGPEFLTYFNYEAQQDKSGLPNDRFSAERPEGSISTLTIQRTEQRDSAMYRCASSSGQGRNQPQHFGDGTRLSIL.

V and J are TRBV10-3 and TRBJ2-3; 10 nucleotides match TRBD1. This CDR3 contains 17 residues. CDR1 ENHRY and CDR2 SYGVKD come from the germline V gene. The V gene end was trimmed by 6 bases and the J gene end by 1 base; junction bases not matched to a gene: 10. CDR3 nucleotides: TGTGCCATCAGGGGCCGCCCGGGGACAGGGGGCACAGATACGCAGTATTTT. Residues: CAIRGRPGTGGTDTQYF.

The CDR3 DNA reads TGTGCCAGCAGTGCTGACATCAACTATGGCTACACCTTC. Translated, it gives CASSADINYGYTF. The gene calls are TRBV27 and TRBJ1-2; D gene ambiguous. The CDR3 length is 13 residues. Germline V gene sequence: CDR1 MNHEY, CDR2 SMNVEV (reference sequence). Trimming cost V 5 bases and J 2 bases, with 9 bases left between them.

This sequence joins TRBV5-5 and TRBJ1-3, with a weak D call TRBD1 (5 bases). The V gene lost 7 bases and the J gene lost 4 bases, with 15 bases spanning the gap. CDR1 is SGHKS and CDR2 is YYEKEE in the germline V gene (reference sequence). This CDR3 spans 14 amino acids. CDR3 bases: TGTGCCAGCGCTCCCGGGGCGGGAGGAAACACCATATATTTT. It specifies CASAPGAGGNTIYF.

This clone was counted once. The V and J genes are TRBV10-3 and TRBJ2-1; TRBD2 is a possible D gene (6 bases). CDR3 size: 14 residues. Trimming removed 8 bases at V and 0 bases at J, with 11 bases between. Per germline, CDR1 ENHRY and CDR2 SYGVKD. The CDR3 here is CAISGTSSYNEQFF. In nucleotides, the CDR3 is TGTGCCATCTCCGGGACTTCCTCCTACAATGAGCAGTTCTTC.

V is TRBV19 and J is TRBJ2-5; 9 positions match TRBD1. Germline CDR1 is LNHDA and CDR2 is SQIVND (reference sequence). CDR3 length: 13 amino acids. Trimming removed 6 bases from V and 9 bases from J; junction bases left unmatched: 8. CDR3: CASSADRGFAQYF. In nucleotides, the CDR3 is TGTGCCAGTAGCGCTGACAGGGGGTTCGCCCAGTACTTC.

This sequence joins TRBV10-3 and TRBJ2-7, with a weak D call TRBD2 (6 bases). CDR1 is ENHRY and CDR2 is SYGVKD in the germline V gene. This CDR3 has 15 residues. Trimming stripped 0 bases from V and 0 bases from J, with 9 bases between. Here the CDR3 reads CAISESWTNSYEQYF. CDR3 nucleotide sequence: TGTGCCATCAGTGAGTCTTGGACTAACTCCTACGAGCAGTACTTC.

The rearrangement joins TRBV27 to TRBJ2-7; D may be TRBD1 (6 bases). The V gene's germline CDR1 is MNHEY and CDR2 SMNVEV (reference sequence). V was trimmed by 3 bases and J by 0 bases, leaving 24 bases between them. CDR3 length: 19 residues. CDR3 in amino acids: CASSFRGPGQTISSYEQYF. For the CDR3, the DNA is TGTGCCAGCAGTTTTCGGGGCCCGGGACAAACTATAAGCTCCTACGAGCAGTACTTC.

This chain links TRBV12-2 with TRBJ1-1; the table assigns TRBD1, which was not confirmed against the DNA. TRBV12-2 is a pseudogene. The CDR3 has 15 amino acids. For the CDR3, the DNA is TGTGCAAGTCGCTTAGGACAGAGAAAAAACACTGAAGCTTTCTTT. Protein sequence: CASRLGQRKNTEAFF.

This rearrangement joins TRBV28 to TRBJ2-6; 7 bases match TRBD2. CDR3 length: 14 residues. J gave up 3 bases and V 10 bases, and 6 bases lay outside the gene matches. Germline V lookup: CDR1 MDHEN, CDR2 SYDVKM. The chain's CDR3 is CATHLAVGANVLTF. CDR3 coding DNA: TGTGCCACCCATCTAGCGGTTGGGGCCAACGTCCTGACTTTC.

CDR3 protein: CSVRRQGLSGYTF. The CDR3 nucleotides read TGCAGCGTCCGTCGACAGGGGCTAAGCGGCTACACCTTC. The chain links TRBV29-1 to TRBJ1-2; 8 nucleotides align to TRBD1. J lost 8 bases, V lost 6 bases, and 11 bases had no gene match. Germline CDR1 is SQVTM and CDR2 is ANQGSEA. CDR3 size: 13 residues.

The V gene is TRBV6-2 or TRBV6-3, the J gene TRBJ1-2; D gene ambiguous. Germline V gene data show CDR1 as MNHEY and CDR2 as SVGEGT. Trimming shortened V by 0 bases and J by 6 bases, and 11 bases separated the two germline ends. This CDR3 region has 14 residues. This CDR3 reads CASSYSVQWHGYTF. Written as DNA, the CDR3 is TGTGCCAGCAGTTACTCGGTCCAATGGCATGGCTACACCTTC.

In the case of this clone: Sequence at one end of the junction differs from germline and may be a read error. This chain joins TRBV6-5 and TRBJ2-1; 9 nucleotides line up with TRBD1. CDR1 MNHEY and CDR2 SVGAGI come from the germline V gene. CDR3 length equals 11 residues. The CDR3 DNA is TGTGCCATCACCCGCGGGACAGGGATTATCTTC. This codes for CAITRGTGIIF.

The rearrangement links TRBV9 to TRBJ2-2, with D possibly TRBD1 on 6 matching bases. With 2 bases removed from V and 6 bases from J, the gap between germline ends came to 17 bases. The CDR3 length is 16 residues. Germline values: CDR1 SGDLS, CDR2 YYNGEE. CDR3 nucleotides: TGTGCCAGCAGCGTCTCAGGGGAGACCCGCGCCGGGGAGCTGTTTTTT. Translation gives CASSVSGETRAGELFF. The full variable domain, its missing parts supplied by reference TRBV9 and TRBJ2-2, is DSGVTQTPKHLITATGQRVTLRCSPRSGDLSVYWYQQSLDQGLQFLIQYYNGEERAKGNILERFSAQQFPDLHSELNLSSLELGDSALYFCASSVSGETRAGELFFGEGSRLTVL.

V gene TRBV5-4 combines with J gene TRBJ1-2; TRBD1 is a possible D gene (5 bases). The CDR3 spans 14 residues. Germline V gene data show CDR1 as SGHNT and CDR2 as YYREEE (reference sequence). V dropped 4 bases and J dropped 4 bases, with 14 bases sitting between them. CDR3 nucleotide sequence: TGTGCCAGCAGCGTTAAAGACAGCGTCTATGGCTACACCTTC. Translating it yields CASSVKDSVYGYTF.

CDR3 DNA: TGTGCCAGCAGATCACAAAGCTCTGGAAACACCATATATTTT. This translates into CASRSQSSGNTIYF. The chain has TRBV5-5 and TRBJ1-3; D gene unclear. From germline, CDR1 is SGHKS and CDR2 YYEKEE (reference sequence). Trimming removed 5 bases at V and 0 bases at J, with 9 bases between. The CDR3 is 14 residues long.

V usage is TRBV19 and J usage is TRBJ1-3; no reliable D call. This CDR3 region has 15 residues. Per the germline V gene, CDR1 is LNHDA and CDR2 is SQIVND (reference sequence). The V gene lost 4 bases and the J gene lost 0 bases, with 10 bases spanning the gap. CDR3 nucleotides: TGTGCCAGTAGTAGAGGCCAGCTCTCTGGAAACACCATATATTTT. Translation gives CASSRGQLSGNTIYF.

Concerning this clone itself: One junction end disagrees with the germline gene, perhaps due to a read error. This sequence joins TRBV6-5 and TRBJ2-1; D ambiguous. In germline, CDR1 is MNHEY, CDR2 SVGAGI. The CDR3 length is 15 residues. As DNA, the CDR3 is TGTGCCAGCACTTACAACCCGAGCTCCTACAATGAGCAGTTCTTC. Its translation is CASTYNPSSYNEQFF.

The CDR3 spells CASSFPTHGGTGELFF. DNA for the CDR3: TGTGCCAGCAGCTTCCCTACCCACGGCGGCACCGGGGAGCTGTTTTTT. The chain carries TRBV11-1 and TRBJ2-2; D remains ambiguous. With 3 bases removed from V and 4 bases from J, the gap between germline ends came to 15 bases. CDR1 is SGHAT, CDR2 FQDESV, per germline (reference sequence). The CDR3 runs 16 residues.